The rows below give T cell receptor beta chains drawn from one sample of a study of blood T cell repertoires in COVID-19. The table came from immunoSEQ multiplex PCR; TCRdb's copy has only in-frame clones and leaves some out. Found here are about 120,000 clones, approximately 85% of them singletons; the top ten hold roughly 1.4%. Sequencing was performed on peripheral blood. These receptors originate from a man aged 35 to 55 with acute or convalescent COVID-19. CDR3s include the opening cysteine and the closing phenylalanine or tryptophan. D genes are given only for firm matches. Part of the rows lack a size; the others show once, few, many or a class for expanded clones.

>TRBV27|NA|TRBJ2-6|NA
TGTGCCAGCAGTTTACACTCTGGGGCCAACGTCCTGACTTTC
CASSLHSGANVLTF
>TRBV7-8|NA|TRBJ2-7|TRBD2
TGTGCCAGCAGCGCCGGGGAGCGGGGGGCCTACGAGCAGTACTTC
CASSAGERGAYEQYF
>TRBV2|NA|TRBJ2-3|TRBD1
TGTGCCAGCGCCCCCCGACGACAGGGGAGGACAGATACGCAGTATTTT
CASAPRRQGRTDTQYF
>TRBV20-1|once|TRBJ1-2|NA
TGCAGTGCTAGACAGGATTATGGCTACACCTTC
CSARQDYGYTF
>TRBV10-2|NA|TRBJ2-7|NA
TGCGCCAGCAGTGATAGAGGTCGGGGTTACGAGCAGTACTTC
CASSDRGRGYEQYF
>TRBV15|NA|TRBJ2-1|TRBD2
TGTGCCACCAGCAGGTACGGACTAGCTATCAATGAGCAGTTCTTC
CATSRYGLAINEQFF
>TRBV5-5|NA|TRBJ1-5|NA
TGTGCCAGCAGCGTACGTCCGGAGGGAAGCAATCAGCCCCAGCATTTT
CASSVRPEGSNQPQHF
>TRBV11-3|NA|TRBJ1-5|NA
TGTGCCAGCAGCTTAGGGGGCAGGGGTGAGAATCAGCCCCAGCATTTT
CASSLGGRGENQPQHF
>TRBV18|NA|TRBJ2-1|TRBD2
TGTGCCAGCTCACCAGGACTAGCGGGAGTGAGCGAGCAGTTCTTC
CASSPGLAGVSEQFF
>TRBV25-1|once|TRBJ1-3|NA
TGTGCCAGCACCCAGGCGGAGGGAGTTGAAGGAAACACCATATATTTT
CASTQAEGVEGNTIYF
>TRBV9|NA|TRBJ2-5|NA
TGTGCCAGCCGCCCCGGGGGGTCGGGGGCAGGTATGGGGACCCAGTACTTC
CASRPGGSGAGMGTQYF
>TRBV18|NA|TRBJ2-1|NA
TGTGCCAGCTCAAAGACGGAGGAGCAGTTCTTC
CASSKTEEQFF
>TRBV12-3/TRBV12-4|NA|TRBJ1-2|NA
TGTGCCAGCAGTTTAGACCGAGGGGGTGGCTACACCTTC
CASSLDRGGGYTF
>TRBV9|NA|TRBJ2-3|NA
TGTGCCAGCAGCGCGAGGGTTACCACAGATACGCAGTATTTT
CASSARVTTDTQYF
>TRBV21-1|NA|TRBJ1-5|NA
TGTGCCAGCAGCAAAAGGGGTCGAAGTCAGCCCCAGCATTTT
CASSKRGRSQPQHF
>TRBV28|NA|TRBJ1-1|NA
TGTGCCAGCAGCCCCCCGGAGGGGTTGGCTTTCTTT
CASSPPEGLAFF
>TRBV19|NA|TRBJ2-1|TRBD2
TGTGCCAGTAGTATAAAACCTAGCGGGGGGAGGTGGTTCTTC
CASSIKPSGGRWFF
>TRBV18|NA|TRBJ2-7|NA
TGTGCCAGCTCACCCCCAGGGGTACGATCCTACGAGCAGTACTTC
CASSPPGVRSYEQYF
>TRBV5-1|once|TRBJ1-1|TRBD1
TGCGCCAGCAGCTTGGCCAAGTCGACAGGGATCAACACTGAAGCTTTCTTT
CASSLAKSTGINTEAFF
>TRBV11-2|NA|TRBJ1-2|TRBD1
TGTGCCAGCAGCTCTCTGGTCCGGGACAGGGATGGCTACACCTTC
CASSSLVRDRDGYTF
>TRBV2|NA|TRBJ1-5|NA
TGTGCCAGCAGACGGACACCGGGGGTCAATCAGCCCCAGCATTTT
CASRRTPGVNQPQHF
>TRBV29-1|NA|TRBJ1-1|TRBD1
TGCAGCGTCGGACAGGGAAACACTGAAGCTTTCTTT
CSVGQGNTEAFF
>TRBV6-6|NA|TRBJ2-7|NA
TGTGCCAGCAGGCCACAGGGTACGGTCTCCGAGCAGTACTTC
CASRPQGTVSEQYF
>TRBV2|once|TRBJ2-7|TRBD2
TGTGCCAGCAACGGGGGGAGTTCCTACGAGCAGTACTTC
CASNGGSSYEQYF
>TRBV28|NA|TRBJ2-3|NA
TGTGCCAGCAGGCCTCTCCCGGTGGGAGGTACGGATACGCAGTATTTT
CASRPLPVGGTDTQYF
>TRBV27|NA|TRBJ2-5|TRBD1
TGTGCCAGCAGTCCCCTGGGACAGCCGATCCAAGAGACCCAGTACTTC
CASSPLGQPIQETQYF
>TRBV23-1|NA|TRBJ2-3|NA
TGCGCCAGCAGTCAATCCGCCCGGGGGTCAGATACGCAGTATTTT
CASSQSARGSDTQYF
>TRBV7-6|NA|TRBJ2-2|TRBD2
TGTGCCAGCAGCTCCTTAGCGGGGAACACCGGGGAGCTGTTTTTT
CASSSLAGNTGELFF
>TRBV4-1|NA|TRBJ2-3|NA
TGCGCCAGCAGCCCCCCCAGCGGGAGCACAGATACGCAGTATTTT
CASSPPSGSTDTQYF
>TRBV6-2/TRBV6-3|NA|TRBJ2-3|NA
TGTGCCAGCAGTTACGTGGCGGGGGCCCCACACACAGATACGCAGTATTTT
CASSYVAGAPHTDTQYF
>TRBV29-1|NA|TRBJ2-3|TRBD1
TGCAGCGTAAGGTTGACAGGGGGGACAGATACGCAGTATTTT
CSVRLTGGTDTQYF
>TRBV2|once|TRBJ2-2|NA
TGTGCCAGCAGTGAAACCCGAGAGGGCACCGGGGAGCTGTTTTTT
CASSETREGTGELFF
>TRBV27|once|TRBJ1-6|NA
TGTGCCAGCAGTTTAAGGAGATTCTATGGCGAGGACTTCAATTCACCCCTCCACTTT
CASSLRRFYGEDFNSPLHF
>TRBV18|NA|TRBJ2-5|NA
TGTGCCAGCTCACCCGGAGAAGAGACCCAGTACTTC
CASSPGEETQYF
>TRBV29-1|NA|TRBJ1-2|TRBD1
TGCAGCTCCTTCGACAGGGCTAACTATGGCTACACCTTC
CSSFDRANYGYTF
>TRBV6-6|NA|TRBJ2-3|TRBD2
TGTGCCAGCAGCCGCGGGGGAAGCGTCACAGATACGCAGTATTTT
CASSRGGSVTDTQYF
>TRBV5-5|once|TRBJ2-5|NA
TGTGCCAGCAGCCCGCTACTAGAAGAGACCCAGTACTTC
CASSPLLEETQYF
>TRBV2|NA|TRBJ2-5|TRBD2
TGTGCCAGCAGTGCCCCCTCCGGACTAGCTGCTGAAGAGACCCAGTACTTC
CASSAPSGLAAEETQYF
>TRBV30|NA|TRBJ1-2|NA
TGTGCCTGGAGTGTAGCCAGGGTGGGGTATGGCTACACCTTC
CAWSVARVGYGYTF
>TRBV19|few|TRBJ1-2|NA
TGTGCCAGTAGTAAGGAGAAAGCTAACTATGGCTACACCTTC
CASSKEKANYGYTF
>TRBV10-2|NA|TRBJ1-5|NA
TGCGCCAGCAGTAGGGGGAACAGCAATCAGCCCCAGCATTTT
CASSRGNSNQPQHF
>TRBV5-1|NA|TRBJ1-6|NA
TGCGCCAGCAGCTTGTCTCGGGTAAATAATTCACCCCTCCACTTT
CASSLSRVNNSPLHF
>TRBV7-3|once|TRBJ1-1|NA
TGTGCCAGCAGCCTGACAGCGAACACTGAAGCTTTCTTT
CASSLTANTEAFF
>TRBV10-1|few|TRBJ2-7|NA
TGCGCCAGCAGCCCCTCCGGAGGCGGGCACTACGAGCAGTACTTC
CASSPSGGGHYEQYF
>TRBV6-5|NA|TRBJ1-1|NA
TGTGCCAGCAGCGACCCCGGGGGTGGAAGGACTGAAGCTTTCTTT
CASSDPGGGRTEAFF